The rows below give T cell receptor beta chains drawn from one sample of a study of PD-L1 blockade in urothelial cancer. The repertoire was sequenced with immunoSEQ multiplex PCR; TCRdb's copy has only in-frame clones and lacks some. The sample holds about 66,000 clones, 85% to 90% seen once. This material consisted of PBMCs, taken around atezolizumab (anti-PD-L1) treatment. These receptors were collected from a man in his sixties with urothelial cancer. CDR3s leave out the opening cysteine and the closing phenylalanine or tryptophan.

V	J	CDR3
TRBV10-3	TRBJ2-1	AIRGNNEQF
TRBV15	TRBJ2-5	ATSRPAGGETQY
TRBV9	TRBJ1-3	ASSVDPRAGNTIY
TRBV6-6	TRBJ2-5	ASRRGGGQETQY
TRBV30	TRBJ1-4	AWSSGGTNEKLF
TRBV6-6	TRBJ2-3	ASSLLGTDTQY
TRBV19	TRBJ2-2	ASSGPGFNSGELF
TRBV30	TRBJ2-7	AWSVSVAGGEGA
TRBV28	TRBJ2-3	ASSSLAGGGADTQY
TRBV27	TRBJ2-1	ASSLWLAGAWNEQF
TRBV25-1	TRBJ1-1	ASRAFRGDTEAF
TRBV18	TRBJ1-2	ASSPRDREGYGYT
TRBV28	TRBJ2-7	ASRLEENSYEQY
TRBV11-2	TRBJ2-7	ASSHGTPYEQY
TRBV7-2	TRBJ1-4	ASSLEIRTQLF
TRBV4-2	TRBJ1-2	ASSQGVGTVYGYT
TRBV5-1	TRBJ1-1	ASRAEGDSTEAF
TRBV7-2	TRBJ2-1	ASSLISYNEQF
TRBV30	TRBJ1-2	AWGQNYGYT
TRBV30	TRBJ1-1	AWDTAMNTEAF
TRBV6-5	TRBJ1-2	ASTHPERGGYT
TRBV25-1	TRBJ2-4	ASSATGSDIQY
TRBV27	TRBJ2-4	ASSLRTSAKNIQY
TRBV15	TRBJ2-7	ATSRDRGRYEQY
TRBV11-2	TRBJ1-1	ASSARQKNTEAF
TRBV19	TRBJ2-5	ASSQVASGGTSQETQY
TRBV27	TRBJ2-6	ASSRQGSGANVLT
TRBV6-5	TRBJ1-5	ASSYSTGHQPQH
TRBV7-8	TRBJ2-6	ASSPRTAPKGANVLT
TRBV6-1	TRBJ2-1	ASGDRGPYNEQF